This is a list of T cell receptor beta chains from one sample in a study of T cells in Graves' hyperthyroidism and ophthalmopathy. MiXCR, run by TCRdb on the multiplex PCR reads, gives a single entry per CDR3 protein. The sample shows approximately 40,000 distinct CDR3 sequences, roughly 50% of them seen only once. What was sequenced was blood. The receptors shown here come from a man in his forties with Graves' ophthalmopathy. Each CDR3 is given with its conserved first and last residue. D genes are given only for firm matches. Clone size, where shown, is once, few, many, or a class for clones that have expanded.

v_call	d_call	clone_size	j_call	cdr3_nt	cdr3_aa
TRBV29-1	TRBD2	few	TRBJ2-1	TGCAGCGTTGAAGCTAGCGGGAGTTCGAATGAGCAGTTCTTC	CSVEASGSSNEQFF
TRBV12-3/TRBV12-4	-	many	TRBJ2-6	TGTGCCAGCAGTTTATCGGGGGCTGGGGCCAACGTCCTGACTTTC	CASSLSGAGANVLTF
TRBV5-1	TRBD1	-	TRBJ2-7	TGCGCCATCCGGCGGGACAGGGGCTCCTACGAGCAGTACTTC	CAIRRDRGSYEQYF
TRBV2	TRBD1	-	TRBJ1-6	TGTGCCAGCAGTGGGACAGGGGGCAGAAGTTCACCCCTCCACTTT	CASSGTGGRSSPLHF
TRBV9	-	many	TRBJ1-2	TGTGCCAGCAGCCCCCGCGACTTTTATGGTGGCTACACCTTC	CASSPRDFYGGYTF
TRBV15	-	-	TRBJ2-1	TGTGCCACCAGCAGAGGGGTGACAGACCAGTTCTTC	CATSRGVTDQFF
TRBV9	TRBD1	-	TRBJ2-1	TGTGCCAGCAGCGTAGAGTACGGGACAGGTAGAAATGAGCAGTTCTTC	CASSVEYGTGRNEQFF
TRBV6-1	TRBD2	many	TRBJ2-2	TGTGCCAGCACCCCTCGAGCTAGCGGGTCCACCGGGGAGCTGTTTTTT	CASTPRASGSTGELFF
TRBV18	TRBD1	many	TRBJ1-1	TGTGCCAGCTCAGTCCTGGACAGGGGGTACACTGAAGCTTTCTTT	CASSVLDRGYTEAFF
TRBV7-9	-	-	TRBJ2-7	TGTGCCAGCAGCACCTTCTACGGCGAGCAGTACTTC	CASSTFYGEQYF
TRBV20-1	TRBD1	-	TRBJ2-7	TGCAGTGCTAGCAATGGACAGGGGGACCACGAGCAGTACTTC	CSASNGQGDHEQYF
TRBV9	-	many	TRBJ2-2	TGTGCCAGCAGCGTATCTAACACCGGGGAGCTGTTTTTT	CASSVSNTGELFF
TRBV9	TRBD2	-	TRBJ2-7	TGTGCCAGCAGCGCCACTAGCGGGAGAATCGAGCAGTACTTC	CASSATSGRIEQYF
TRBV24-1	-	many	TRBJ2-1	TGTGCCACCAGTGATTTTCAGGGATCAAATGAGCAGTTCTTC	CATSDFQGSNEQFF
TRBV20-1	-	once	TRBJ1-5	TGCAGTGCTAGAGGGACGTATAGCAATCAGCATTTT	CSARGTYSNQHF
TRBV20-1	-	-	TRBJ1-5	TGCAGTGCTAGAGATAAAAGCAATCAGCCCCAGCATTTT	CSARDKSNQPQHF
TRBV11-2	TRBD1	many	TRBJ1-4	TGTGCCAGCAGCGTCAGGGGGCTCGTCAATGAAAAACTGTTTTTT	CASSVRGLVNEKLFF
TRBV7-2	-	-	TRBJ2-2	TGTGGCAGCAAGATAGGGGGGTGCACCGGGGAGCTGTTTTTT	CGSKIGGCTGELFF